The source of this T cell receptor beta chain is a study of CD8 T cells in Susac syndrome. Trimming stripped 3 bases from V and 1 base from J, with 9 bases between. The CDR3 is made up of 14 amino acids. Reverse transcription used roughly 0.45 to 1 ug RNA and random hexamers. TCRdb reanalysed the immunoSEQ multiplex PCR reads using MiXCR and keeps one entry per CDR3 protein. The repertoire holds 150,000 to 200,000 distinct CDR3 sequences, roughly 95% seen once, with around 0.12% in the top ten. The V call is TRBV12-3 or TRBV12-4, the J call TRBJ1-1; D is perhaps TRBD1 (6 bases). This TCR came from a human donor with Susac syndrome. The sample taken for sequencing was CD4+ T cells from PBMCs. This CDR3 reads CASSLTGTNTEAFF. The CDR3 nucleotides are TGTGCCAGCAGTTTGACAGGAACGAACACTGAAGCTTTCTTT.